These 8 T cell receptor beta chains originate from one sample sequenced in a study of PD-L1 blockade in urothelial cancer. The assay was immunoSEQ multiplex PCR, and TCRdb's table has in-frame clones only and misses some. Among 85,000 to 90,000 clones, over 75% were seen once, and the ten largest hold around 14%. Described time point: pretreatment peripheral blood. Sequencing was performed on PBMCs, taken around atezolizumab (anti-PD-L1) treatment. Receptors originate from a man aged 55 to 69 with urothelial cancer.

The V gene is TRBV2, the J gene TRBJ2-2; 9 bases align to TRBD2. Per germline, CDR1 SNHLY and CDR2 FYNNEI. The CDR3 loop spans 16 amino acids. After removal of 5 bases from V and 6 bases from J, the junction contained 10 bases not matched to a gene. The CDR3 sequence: CASSPLGLAGSGELFF. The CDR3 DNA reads TGTGCCAGCAGTCCCTTGGGACTAGCTGGCTCCGGGGAGCTGTTTTTT.

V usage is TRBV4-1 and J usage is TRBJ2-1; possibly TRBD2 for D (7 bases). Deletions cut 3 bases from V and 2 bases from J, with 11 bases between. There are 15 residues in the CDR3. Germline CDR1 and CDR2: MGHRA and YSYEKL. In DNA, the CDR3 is TGCGCCAGCAGCCAGGAGGGGGGGACCTACAATGAGCAGTTCTTC. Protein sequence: CASSQEGGTYNEQFF.

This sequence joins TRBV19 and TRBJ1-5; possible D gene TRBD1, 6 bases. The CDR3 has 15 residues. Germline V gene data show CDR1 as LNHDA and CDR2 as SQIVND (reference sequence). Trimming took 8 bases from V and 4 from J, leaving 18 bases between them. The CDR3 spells CASQGKTPGNQPQHF. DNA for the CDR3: TGTGCCAGTCAGGGGAAAACTCCAGGGAATCAGCCCCAGCATTTT.

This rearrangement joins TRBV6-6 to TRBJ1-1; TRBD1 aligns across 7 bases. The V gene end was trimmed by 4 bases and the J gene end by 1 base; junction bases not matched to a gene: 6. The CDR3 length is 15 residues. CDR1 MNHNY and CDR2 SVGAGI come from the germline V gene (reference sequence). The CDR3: CASSFPGQQNTEAFF. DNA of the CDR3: TGTGCCAGCAGTTTTCCGGGACAGCAGAACACTGAAGCTTTCTTT.

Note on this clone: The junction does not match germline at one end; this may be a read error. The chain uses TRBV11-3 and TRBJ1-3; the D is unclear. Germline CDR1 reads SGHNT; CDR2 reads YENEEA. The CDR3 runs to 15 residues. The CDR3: CASTLDTYSGNTIYF. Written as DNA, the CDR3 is TGTGCCAGCACCTTAGACACATACTCTGGAAACACCATATATTTT.

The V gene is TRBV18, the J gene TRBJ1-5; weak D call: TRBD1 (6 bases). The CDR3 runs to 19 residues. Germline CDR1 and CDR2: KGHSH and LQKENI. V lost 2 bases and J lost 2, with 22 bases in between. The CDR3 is CASSPVARGGANGNQPQHF. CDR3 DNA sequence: TGTGCCAGCTCACCAGTGGCGCGCGGGGGCGCCAATGGCAATCAGCCCCAGCATTTT.

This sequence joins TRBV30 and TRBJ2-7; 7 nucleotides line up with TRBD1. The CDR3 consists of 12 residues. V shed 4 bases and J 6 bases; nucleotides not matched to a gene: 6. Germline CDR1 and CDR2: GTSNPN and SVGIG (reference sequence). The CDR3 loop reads CAWKQAGGEQYF. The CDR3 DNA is TGTGCCTGGAAACAAGCAGGGGGCGAGCAGTACTTC. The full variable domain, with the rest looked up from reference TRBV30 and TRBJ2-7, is SQTIHQWPATLVQPVGSPLSLECTVEGTSNPNLYWYRQAAGRGLQLLFYSVGIGQISSEVPQNLSASRPQDRQFILSSKKLLLSDSGFYLCAWKQAGGEQYFGPGTRLTVT.

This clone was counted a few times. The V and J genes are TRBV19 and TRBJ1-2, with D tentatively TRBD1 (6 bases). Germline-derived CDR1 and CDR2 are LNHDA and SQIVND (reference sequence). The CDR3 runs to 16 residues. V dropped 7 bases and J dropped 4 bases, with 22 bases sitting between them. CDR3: CASTRGAISSGYGYTF. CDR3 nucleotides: TGTGCCAGTACCCGGGGGGCGATTTCCTCTGGCTATGGCTACACCTTC.